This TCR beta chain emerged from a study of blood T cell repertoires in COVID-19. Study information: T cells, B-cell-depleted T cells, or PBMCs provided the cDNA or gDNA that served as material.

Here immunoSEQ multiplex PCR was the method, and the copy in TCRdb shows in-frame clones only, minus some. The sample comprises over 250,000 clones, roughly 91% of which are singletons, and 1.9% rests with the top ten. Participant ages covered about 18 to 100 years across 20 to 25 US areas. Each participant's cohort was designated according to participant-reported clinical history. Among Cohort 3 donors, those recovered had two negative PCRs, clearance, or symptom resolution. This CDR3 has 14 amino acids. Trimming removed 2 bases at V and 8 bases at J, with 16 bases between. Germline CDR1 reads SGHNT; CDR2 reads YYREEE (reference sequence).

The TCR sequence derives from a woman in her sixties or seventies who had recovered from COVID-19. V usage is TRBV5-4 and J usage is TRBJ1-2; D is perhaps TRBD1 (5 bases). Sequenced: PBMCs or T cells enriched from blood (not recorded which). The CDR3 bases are TGTGCCAGCAGCTTATTAGTCAGGGCTGAAGGCTACACCTTC. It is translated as CASSLLVRAEGYTF.